One sample yielded the 5 T cell receptor beta chains listed below, sequenced in a study of shared clonotypes between healthy human individuals. The data were produced by immunoSEQ multiplex PCR, yet TCRdb's version contains in-frame clones alone and is incomplete. The table has some 2.1 million clones, around 93% seen once. The naive CD8 subset, CD45RO-negative cells positively selected for CCR7, excluded terminally differentiated effector memory CD45RA+ cells. Sequenced material: naive CD8+ T cells from PBMCs. The receptor source for this set is a man between 18 and 29 years old in good health. Some clones in this sample may be carry-over from other donors' samples.

This rearrangement joins TRBV7-8 to TRBJ1-3; D gene ambiguous. This CDR3 has 17 residues. Germline lookup yields CDR1 SGHVS and CDR2 FQNEAQ. V dropped 2 bases and J dropped 0 bases, with 14 bases sitting between them. The CDR3 loop is CASSLYQLEGSGNTIYF. CDR3 DNA sequence: TGTGCCAGCAGCTTATACCAACTCGAGGGCTCTGGAAACACCATATATTTT.

The chain joins TRBV4-3 to TRBJ1-2; D unresolved. Per germline, CDR1 LGHNA and CDR2 YSLEER. CDR3 length equals 16 residues. Trimming shortened V by 0 bases and J by 4 bases, and 15 bases separated the two germline ends. CDR3 amino acids: CASSQDRVQRGYGYTF. Here the CDR3 DNA reads TGCGCCAGCAGCCAAGATAGAGTCCAGCGAGGCTATGGCTACACCTTC.

The chain employs TRBV7-6 and TRBJ1-2; a weak D match, TRBD1 (5 bases). Germline CDR1 is SGHVS and CDR2 is FNYEAQ. Trimming removed 2 bases from V and 7 bases from J, with 8 bases in between. The CDR3 has 12 residues. CDR3 bases: TGTGCCAGCAGCTTACGCAGGGCTGGCTACACCTTC. It yields the protein CASSLRRAGYTF.

J is TRBJ1-4 and V is TRBV7-9; no clear D. The CDR3 runs to 12 residues. Trimming shortened V by 5 bases and J by 10 bases, and 11 bases separated the two germline ends. Looked up from germline, CDR1 is SEHNR and CDR2 is FQNEAQ (reference sequence). The CDR3 reads CASSTALGKLFF. The DNA of the CDR3 is TGTGCCAGCAGCACGGCTTTGGGAAAACTGTTTTTT.

The J gene is TRBJ2-7, the V gene TRBV6-1; 10 bases are shared with TRBD2. Germline lookup yields CDR1 MNHNS and CDR2 SASEGT. The CDR3 has 15 amino acids. The V segment lost 6 bases and the J segment 3 bases; nucleotides outside the gene matches: 8. CDR3: CASRQGPSGSYEQYF. The CDR3 DNA reads TGTGCCAGCAGACAGGGTCCTAGCGGGAGCTACGAGCAGTACTTC.